This T cell receptor beta chain was documented in a study of monozygotic twins with inflammatory bowel disease. The CDR3 sequence is 15 residues long. Germline CDR1 MDHEN, CDR2 SYDVKM. For each CDR3 protein, TCRdb gives one entry from its re-call of the 5' RACE reads, without DNA. The sample totals around 450,000 distinct CDR3 sequences. The sequence derives from a human donor with ulcerative colitis or Crohn's disease, or a healthy co-twin of an affected twin (not recorded which). The sequencing sample was made of blood. J is TRBJ2-7 and V is TRBV28; TCRdb returns TRBD1, unconfirmable since there is no DNA. The chain's CDR3 is CASEGVAGRAYEQYF. Using reference TRBV28 and TRBJ2-7 for the parts outside the CDR3, the full variable domain is DVKVTQSSRYLVKRTGEKVFLECVQDMDHENMFWYRQDPGLGLRLIYFSYDVKMKEKGDIPEGYSVSREKKERFSLILESASTNQTSMYLCASEGVAGRAYEQYFGPGTRLTVT.